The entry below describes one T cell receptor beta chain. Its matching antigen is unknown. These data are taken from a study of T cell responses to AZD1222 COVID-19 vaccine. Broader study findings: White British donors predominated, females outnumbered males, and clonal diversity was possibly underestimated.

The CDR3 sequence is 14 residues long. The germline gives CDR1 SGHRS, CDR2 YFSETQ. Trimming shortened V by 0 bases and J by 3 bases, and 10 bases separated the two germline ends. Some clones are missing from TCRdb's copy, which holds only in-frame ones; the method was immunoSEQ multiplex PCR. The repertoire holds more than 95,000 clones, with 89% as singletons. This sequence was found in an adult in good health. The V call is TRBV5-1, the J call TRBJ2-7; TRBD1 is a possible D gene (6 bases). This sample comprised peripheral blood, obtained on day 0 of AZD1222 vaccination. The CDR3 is CASSLVGGYYEQYF. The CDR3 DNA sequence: TGCGCCAGCAGCTTGGTTGGGGGCTACTACGAGCAGTACTTC.